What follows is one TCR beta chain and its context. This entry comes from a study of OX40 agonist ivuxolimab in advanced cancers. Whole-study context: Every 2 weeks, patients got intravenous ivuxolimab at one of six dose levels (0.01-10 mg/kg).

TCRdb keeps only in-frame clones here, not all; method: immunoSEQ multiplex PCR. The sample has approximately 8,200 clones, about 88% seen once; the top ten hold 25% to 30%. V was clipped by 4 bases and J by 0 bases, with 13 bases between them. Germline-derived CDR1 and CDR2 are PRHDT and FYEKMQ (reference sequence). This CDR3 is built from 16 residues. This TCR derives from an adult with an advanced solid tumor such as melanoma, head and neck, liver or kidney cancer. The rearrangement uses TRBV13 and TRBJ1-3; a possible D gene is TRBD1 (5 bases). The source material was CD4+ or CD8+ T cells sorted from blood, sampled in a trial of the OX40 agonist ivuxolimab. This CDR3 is CASSSIPDSSGNTIYF. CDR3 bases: TGTGCCAGCAGCTCCATTCCCGACAGCTCTGGAAACACCATATATTTT.